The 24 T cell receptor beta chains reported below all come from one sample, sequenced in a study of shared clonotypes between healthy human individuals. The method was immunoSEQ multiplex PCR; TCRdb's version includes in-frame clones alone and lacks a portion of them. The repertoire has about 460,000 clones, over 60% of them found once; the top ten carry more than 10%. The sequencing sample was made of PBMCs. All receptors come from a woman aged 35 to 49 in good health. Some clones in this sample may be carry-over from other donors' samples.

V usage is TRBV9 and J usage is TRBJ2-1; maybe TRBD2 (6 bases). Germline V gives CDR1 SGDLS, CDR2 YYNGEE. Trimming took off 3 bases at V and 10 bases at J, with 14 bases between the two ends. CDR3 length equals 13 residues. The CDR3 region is CASSGDLVREQFF. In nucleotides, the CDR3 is TGTGCCAGCAGCGGGGACTTAGTCAGGGAGCAGTTCTTC.

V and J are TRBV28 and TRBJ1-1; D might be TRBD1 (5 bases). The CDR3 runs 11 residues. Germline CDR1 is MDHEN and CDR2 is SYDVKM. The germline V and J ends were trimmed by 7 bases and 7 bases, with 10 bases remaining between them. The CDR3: CASKGRFEAFF. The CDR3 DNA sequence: TGTGCCAGCAAGGGACGTTTTGAAGCTTTCTTT.

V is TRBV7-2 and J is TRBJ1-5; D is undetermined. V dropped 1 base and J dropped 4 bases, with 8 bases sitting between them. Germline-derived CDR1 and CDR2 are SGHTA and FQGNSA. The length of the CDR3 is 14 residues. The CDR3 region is CASSLVAENQPQHF. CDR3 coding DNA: TGTGCCAGCAGCTTAGTCGCAGAGAATCAGCCCCAGCATTTT.

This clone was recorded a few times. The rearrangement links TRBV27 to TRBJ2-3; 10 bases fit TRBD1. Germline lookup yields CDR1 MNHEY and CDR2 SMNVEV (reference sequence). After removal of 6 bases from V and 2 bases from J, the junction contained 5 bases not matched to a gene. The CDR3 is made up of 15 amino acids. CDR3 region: CASSWGTGATDTQYF. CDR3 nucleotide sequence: TGTGCCAGCAGCTGGGGGACAGGGGCCACAGATACGCAGTATTTT.

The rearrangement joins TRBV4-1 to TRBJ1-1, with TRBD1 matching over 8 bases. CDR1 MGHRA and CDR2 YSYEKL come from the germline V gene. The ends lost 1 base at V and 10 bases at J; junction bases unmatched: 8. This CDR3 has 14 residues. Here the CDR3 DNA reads TGCGCCAGCAGCCAAGTCGACAGGGGCTATCTAGCTTTCTTT. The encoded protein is CASSQVDRGYLAFF.

The CDR3 DNA reads TGTGCCAGCAGCTCTTACAGGGGGCTGGGCACAGATACGCAGTATTTT. It encodes CASSSYRGLGTDTQYF. The gene calls are TRBV21-1 and TRBJ2-3; the table assigns TRBD1, which was not confirmed against the DNA. TRBV21-1 is termed a pseudogene. CDR3 size: 16 residues.

DNA of the CDR3: TGTGCCAGCAGCTTTGGAAGGGCCAACGTCCTGACTTTC. Amino acid sequence: CASSFGRANVLTF. This chain connects TRBV5-6 to TRBJ2-6; D call uncertain. V dropped 2 bases and J dropped 5 bases, with 5 bases sitting between them. The CDR3 extends over 13 amino acids. CDR1 is SGHDT, CDR2 YYEEEE, per germline.

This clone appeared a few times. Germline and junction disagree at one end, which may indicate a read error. The CDR3 DNA is TGTGCCAGCAGCGCCTTTGTGACCTACGGGCAGTACTTC. It encodes CASSAFVTYGQYF. V is TRBV2 and J is TRBJ2-7; D unresolved. The CDR3 runs to 13 residues. The germline CDR1 and CDR2 sequences are SNHLY and FYNNEI.

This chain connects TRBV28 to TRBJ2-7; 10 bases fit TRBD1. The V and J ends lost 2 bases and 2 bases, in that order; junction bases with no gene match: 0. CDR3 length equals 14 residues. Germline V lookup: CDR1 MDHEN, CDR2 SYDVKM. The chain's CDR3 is CASSLGTGAYEQYF. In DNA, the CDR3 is TGTGCCAGCAGTTTAGGGACAGGGGCCTACGAGCAGTACTTC.

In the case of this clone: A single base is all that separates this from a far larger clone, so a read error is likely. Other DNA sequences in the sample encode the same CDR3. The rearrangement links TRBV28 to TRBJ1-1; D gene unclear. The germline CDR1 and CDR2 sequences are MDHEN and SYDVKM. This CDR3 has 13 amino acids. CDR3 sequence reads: CASSLAANTEAFF. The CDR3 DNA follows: TGCGCCAGCAGTTTGGCAGCGAACACTGAAGCTTTCTTT.

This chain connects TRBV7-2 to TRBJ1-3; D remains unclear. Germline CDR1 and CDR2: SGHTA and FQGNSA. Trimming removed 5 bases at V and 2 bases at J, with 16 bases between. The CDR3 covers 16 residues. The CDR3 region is CASSARLGYTGNTIYF. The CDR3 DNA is TGTGCCAGCAGCGCCCGACTTGGTTATACTGGAAACACCATATATTTT.

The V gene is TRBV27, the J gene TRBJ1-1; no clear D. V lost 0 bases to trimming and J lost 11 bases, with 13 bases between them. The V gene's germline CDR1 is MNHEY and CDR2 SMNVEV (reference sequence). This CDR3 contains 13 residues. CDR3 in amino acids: CASSLSTAGPAFF. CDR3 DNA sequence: TGTGCCAGCAGTTTATCGACGGCTGGTCCGGCTTTCTTT.

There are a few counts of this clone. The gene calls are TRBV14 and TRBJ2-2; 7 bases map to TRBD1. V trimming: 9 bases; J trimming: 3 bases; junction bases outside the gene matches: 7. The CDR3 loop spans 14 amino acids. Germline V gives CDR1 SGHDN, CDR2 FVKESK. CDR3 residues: CASRQGRDTGELFF. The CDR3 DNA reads TGTGCCAGTCGACAGGGAAGGGACACCGGGGAGCTGTTTTTT.

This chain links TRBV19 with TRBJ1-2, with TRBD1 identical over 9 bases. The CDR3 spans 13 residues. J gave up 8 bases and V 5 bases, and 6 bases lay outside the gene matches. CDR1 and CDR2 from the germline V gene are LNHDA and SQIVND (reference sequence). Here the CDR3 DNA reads TGTGCCAGTAGTGTAGGGACAGGGAACGGCTACACCTTC. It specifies CASSVGTGNGYTF.

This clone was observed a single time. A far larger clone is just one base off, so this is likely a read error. The CDR3 protein is CSATGRYGHTF. The CDR3, as DNA: TGCAGTGCTACCGGACGGTATGGCCACACCTTC. The rearrangement joins TRBV20-1 to TRBJ1-2; D is unresolved. The CDR3 has 11 amino acids. The germline V gene encodes CDR1 DFQATT and CDR2 SNEGSKA (reference sequence).

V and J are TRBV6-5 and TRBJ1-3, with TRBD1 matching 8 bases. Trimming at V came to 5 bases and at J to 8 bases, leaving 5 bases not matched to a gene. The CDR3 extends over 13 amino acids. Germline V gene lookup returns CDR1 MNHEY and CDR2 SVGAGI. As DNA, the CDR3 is TGTGCCAGCAGTCGACAGGGGCGGCACACCATATATTTT. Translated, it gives CASSRQGRHTIYF.

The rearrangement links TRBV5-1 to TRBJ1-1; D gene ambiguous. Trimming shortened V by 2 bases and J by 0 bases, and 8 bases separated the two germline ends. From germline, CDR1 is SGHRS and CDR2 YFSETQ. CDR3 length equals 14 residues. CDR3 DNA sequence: TGCGCCAGCAGCTTTGCTGGAATGAACACTGAAGCTTTCTTT. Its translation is CASSFAGMNTEAFF.

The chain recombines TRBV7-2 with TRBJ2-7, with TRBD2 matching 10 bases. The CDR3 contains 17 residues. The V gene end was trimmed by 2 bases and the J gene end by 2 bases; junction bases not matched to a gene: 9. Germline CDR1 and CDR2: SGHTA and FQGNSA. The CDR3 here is CASSLKGLAATPYEQYF. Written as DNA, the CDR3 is TGTGCCAGCAGCTTAAAAGGACTAGCGGCTACACCCTACGAGCAGTACTTC.

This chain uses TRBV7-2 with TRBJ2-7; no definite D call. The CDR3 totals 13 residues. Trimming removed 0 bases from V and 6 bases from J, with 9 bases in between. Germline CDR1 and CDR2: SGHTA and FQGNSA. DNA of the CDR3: TGTGCCAGCAGCTTAGCGTCAGTTGGCGAGCAGTACTTC. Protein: CASSLASVGEQYF.

Written as DNA, the CDR3 is TGTGCCAGTACCCCTCTTGGATACAATGAGCAGTTCTTC. This gives the protein CASTPLGYNEQFF. The rearrangement joins TRBV19 to TRBJ2-1; D gene uncertain. This CDR3 comprises 13 residues. CDR1 and CDR2 (germline): LNHDA, SQIVND (reference sequence). Trimming stripped 7 bases from V and 4 bases from J, with 11 bases between.

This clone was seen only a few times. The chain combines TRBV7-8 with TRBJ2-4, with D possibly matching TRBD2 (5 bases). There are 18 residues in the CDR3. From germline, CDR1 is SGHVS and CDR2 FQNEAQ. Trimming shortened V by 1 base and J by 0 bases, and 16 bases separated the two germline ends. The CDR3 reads CASSLVVRGEIAKNIQYF. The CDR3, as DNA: TGTGCCAGCAGCTTAGTTGTCCGGGGAGAAATAGCCAAAAACATTCAGTACTTC.

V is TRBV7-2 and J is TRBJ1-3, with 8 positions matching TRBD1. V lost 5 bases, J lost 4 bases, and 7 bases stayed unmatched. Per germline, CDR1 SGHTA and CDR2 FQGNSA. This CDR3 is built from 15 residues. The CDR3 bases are TGTGCCAGCAGCAAACCCGGACAGGGAGGAAACACCATATATTTT. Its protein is CASSKPGQGGNTIYF.

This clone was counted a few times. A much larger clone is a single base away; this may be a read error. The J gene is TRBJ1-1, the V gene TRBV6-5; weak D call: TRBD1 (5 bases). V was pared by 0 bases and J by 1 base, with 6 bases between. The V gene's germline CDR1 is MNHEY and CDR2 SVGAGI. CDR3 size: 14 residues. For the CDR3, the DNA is TGTGCCAGCAGTTACTCGACAGCGAACACTGAAGCTTTCTTT. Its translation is CASSYSTANTEAFF.

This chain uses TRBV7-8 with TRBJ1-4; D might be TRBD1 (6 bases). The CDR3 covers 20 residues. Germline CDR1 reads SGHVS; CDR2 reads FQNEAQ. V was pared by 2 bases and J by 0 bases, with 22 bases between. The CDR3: CASSLKRIRTATATNEKLFF. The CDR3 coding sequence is TGTGCCAGCAGCTTAAAAAGGATCAGGACAGCGACTGCAACTAATGAAAAACTGTTTTTT.